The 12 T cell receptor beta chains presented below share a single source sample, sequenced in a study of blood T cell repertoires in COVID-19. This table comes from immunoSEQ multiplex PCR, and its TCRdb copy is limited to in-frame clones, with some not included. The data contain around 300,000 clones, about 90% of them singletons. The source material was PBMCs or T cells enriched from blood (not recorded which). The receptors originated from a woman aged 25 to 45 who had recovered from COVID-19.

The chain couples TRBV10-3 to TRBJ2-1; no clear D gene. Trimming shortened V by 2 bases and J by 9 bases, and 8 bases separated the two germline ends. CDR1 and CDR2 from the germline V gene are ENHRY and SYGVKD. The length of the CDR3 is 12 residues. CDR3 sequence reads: CAISEERLEQFF. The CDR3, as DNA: TGTGCCATCAGTGAGGAGAGGCTTGAGCAGTTCTTC.

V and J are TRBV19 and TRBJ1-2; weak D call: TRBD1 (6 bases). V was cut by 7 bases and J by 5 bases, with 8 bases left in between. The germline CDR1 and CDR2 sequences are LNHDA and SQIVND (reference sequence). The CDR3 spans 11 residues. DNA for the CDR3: TGTGCCAGTATACAGGGATATGGCTACACCTTC. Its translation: CASIQGYGYTF. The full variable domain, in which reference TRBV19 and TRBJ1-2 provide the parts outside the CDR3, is DGGITQSPKYLFRKEGQNVTLSCEQNLNHDAMYWYRQDPGQGLRLIYYSQIVNDFQKGDIAEGYSVSREKKESFPLTVTSAQKNPTAFYLCASIQGYGYTFGSGTRLTVV.

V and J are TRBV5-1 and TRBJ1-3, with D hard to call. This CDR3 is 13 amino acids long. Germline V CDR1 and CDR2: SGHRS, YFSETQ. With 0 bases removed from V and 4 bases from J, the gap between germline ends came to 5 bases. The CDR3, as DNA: TGCGCCAGCAGCTTGGTTGAGGGAAACACCATATATTTT. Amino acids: CASSLVEGNTIYF.

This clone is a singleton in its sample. The CDR3 DNA follows: TGCGCCAGCAGCTTGGGAGAACAGGGGCGAGTCACTGAAGCTTTCTTT. Translating gives CASSLGEQGRVTEAFF. The chain links TRBV5-1 to TRBJ1-1, with 7 bases aligning to TRBD1. V shed 0 bases and J 4 bases; nucleotides not matched to a gene: 9. CDR1 and CDR2 (germline): SGHRS, YFSETQ. The length of the CDR3 is 16 residues.

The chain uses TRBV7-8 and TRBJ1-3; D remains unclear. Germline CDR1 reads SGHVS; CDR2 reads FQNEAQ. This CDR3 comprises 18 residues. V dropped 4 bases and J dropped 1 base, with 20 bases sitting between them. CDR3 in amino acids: CASSSSTLHGGSGNTIYF. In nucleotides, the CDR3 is TGTGCCAGCAGCTCTTCTACTCTTCACGGAGGATCTGGAAACACCATATATTTT.

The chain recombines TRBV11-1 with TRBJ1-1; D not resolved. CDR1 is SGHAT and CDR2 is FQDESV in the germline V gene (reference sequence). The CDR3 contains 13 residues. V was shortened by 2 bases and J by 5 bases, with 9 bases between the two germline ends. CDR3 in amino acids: CASSLSTGTEAFF. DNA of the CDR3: TGTGCCAGCAGCTTATCGACCGGGACTGAAGCTTTCTTT.

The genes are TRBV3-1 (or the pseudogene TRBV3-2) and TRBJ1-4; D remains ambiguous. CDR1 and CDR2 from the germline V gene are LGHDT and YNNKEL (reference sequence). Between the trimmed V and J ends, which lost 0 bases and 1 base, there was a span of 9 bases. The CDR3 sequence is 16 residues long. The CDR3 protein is CASSQDEVGTNEKLFF. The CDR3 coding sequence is TGTGCCAGCAGCCAAGACGAGGTGGGAACTAATGAAAAACTGTTTTTT.

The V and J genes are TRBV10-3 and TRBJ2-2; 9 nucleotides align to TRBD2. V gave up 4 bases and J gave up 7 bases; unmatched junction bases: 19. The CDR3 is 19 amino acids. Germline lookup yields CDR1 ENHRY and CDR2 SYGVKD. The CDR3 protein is CAISGTGPLSGTSIGELFF. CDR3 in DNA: TGTGCCATCAGTGGAACGGGCCCGCTGTCCGGGACTAGCATCGGGGAGCTGTTTTTT.

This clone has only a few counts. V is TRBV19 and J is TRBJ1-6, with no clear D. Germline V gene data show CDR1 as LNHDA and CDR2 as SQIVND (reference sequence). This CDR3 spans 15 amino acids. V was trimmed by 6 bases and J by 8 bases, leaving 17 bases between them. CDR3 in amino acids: CASRMVELAHSPLHF. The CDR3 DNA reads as TGTGCCAGTAGGATGGTGGAGCTGGCCCATTCACCCCTCCACTTT.

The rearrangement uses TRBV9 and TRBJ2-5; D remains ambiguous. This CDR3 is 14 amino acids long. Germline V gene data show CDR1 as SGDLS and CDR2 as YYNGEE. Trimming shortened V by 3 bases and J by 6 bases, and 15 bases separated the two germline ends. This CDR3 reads CASSAIDGGQTQYF. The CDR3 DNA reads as TGTGCCAGCAGCGCGATAGACGGCGGTCAGACCCAGTACTTC.

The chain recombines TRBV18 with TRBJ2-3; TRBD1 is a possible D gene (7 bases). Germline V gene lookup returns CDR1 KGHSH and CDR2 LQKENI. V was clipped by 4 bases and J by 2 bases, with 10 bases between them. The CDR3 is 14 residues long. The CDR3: CASSRGTATDTQYF. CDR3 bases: TGTGCCAGCTCACGCGGGACAGCCACAGATACGCAGTATTTT.

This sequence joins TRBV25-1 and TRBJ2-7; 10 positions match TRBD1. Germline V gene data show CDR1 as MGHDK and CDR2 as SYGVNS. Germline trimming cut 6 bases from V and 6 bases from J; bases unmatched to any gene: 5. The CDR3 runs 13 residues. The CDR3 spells CASRTGGSGEQYF. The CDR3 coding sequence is TGTGCCAGCAGGACAGGGGGCTCTGGCGAGCAGTACTTC.